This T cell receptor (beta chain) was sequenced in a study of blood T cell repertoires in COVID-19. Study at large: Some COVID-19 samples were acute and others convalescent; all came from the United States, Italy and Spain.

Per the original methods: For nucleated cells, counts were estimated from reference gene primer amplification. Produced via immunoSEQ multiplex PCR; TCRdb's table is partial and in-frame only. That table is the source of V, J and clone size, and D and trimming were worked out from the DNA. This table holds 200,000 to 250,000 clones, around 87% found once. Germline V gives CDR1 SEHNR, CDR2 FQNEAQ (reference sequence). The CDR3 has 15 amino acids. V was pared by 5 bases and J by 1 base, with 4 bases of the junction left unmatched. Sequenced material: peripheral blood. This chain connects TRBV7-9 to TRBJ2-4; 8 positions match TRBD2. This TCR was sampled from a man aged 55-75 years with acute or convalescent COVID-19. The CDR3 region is CASSPGGGAKNIQYF. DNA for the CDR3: TGTGCCAGCAGCCCCGGCGGGGGGGCCAAAAACATTCAGTACTTC.